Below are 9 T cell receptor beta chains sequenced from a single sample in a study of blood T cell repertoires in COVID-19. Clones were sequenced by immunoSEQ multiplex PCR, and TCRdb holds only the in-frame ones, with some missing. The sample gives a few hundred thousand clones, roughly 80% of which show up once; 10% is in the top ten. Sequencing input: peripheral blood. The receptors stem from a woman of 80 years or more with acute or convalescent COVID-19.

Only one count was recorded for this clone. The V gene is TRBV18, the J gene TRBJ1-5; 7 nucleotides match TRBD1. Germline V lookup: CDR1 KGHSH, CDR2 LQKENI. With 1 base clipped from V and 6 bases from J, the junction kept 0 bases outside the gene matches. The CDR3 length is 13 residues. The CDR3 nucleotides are TGTGCCAGCTCACCACAGGGGGCTCAGCCCCAGCATTTT. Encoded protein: CASSPQGAQPQHF.

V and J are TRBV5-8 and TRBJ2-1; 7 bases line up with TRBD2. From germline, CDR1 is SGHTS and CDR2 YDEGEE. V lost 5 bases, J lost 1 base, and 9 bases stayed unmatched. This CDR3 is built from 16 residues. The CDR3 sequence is CASSPFRGDSYNEQFF. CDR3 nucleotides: TGTGCCAGCAGTCCTTTCCGGGGGGATTCCTACAATGAGCAGTTCTTC.

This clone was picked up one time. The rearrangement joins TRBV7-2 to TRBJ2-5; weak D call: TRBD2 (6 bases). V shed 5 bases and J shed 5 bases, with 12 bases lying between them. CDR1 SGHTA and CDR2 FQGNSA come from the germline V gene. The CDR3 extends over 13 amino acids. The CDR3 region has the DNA TGTGCCAGCAGCCCTCCGGGGGTGGAGACCCAGTACTTC. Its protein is CASSPPGVETQYF.

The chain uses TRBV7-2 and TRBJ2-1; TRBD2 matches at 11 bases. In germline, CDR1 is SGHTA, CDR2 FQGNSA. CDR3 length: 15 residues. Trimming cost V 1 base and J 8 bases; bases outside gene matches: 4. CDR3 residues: CASSLVTSGNYEQFF. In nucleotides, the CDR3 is TGTGCCAGCAGCTTAGTGACTAGCGGGAATTATGAGCAGTTCTTC.

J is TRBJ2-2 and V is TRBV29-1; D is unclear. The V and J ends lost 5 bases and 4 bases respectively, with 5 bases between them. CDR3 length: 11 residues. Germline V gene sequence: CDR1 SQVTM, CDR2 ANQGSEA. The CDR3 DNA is TGCAGCGTTTGGGCCACCGGGGAGCTGTTTTTT. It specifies CSVWATGELFF.

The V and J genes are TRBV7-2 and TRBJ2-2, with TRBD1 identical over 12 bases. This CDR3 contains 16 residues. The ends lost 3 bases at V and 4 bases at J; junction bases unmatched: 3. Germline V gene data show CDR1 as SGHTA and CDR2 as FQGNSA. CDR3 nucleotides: TGTGCCAGCAGCTTGCCGGGACAGGGGGCCACCGGGGAGCTGTTTTTT. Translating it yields CASSLPGQGATGELFF. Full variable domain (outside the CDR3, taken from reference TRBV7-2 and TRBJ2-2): GAGVSQSPSNKVTEKGKDVELRCDPISGHTALYWYRQSLGQGLEFLIYFQGNSAPDKSGLPSDRFSAERTGGSVSTLTIQRTQQEDSAVYLCASSLPGQGATGELFFGEGSRLTVL.

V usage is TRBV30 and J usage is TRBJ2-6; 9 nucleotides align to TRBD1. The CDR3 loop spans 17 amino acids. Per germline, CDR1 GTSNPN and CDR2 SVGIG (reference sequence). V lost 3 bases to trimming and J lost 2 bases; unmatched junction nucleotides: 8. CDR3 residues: CAWSRDRVSTGANVLTF. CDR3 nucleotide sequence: TGTGCCTGGAGCCGGGACAGGGTATCGACTGGGGCCAACGTCCTGACTTTC.

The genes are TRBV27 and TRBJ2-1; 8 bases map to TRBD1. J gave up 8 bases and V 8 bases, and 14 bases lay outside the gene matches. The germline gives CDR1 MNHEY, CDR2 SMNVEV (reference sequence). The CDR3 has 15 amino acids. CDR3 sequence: CASGWLQGGVHEQFF. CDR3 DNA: TGTGCCAGCGGGTGGTTACAGGGGGGTGTCCATGAGCAGTTCTTC.

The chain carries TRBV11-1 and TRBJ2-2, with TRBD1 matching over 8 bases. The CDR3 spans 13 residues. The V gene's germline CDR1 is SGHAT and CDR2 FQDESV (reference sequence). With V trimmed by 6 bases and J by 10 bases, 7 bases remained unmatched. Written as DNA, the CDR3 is TGTGCCAGCAGTTTGCTCAGGGGGCAGGAGCTGTTTTTT. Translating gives CASSLLRGQELFF.